This TCR beta chain originates from a study of cytomegalovirus exposure and HLA in healthy donors. PCR primers comprised 60 Vbeta and 13 Jbeta primers. Clones were read by immunoSEQ multiplex PCR, and TCRdb kept only the in-frame ones, dropping some. The sample yields 100,000 to 150,000 clones, approximately 83% seen once. V was cut by 4 bases and J by 7 bases, with 14 bases left in between. CDR1 and CDR2 (germline): MDHEN, SYDVKM. This CDR3 is built from 14 residues. The TCR sequence derives from a girl aged 2-15 years in good health and CMV-seronegative. Sequenced material: PBMCs. The J gene is TRBJ1-5, the V gene TRBV28, with D possibly matching TRBD1 (5 bases). CDR3 nucleotide sequence: TGTGCCAGCAGTTCGACCCCGACAGTACAGCCCCAGCATTTT. Its translation: CASSSTPTVQPQHF.